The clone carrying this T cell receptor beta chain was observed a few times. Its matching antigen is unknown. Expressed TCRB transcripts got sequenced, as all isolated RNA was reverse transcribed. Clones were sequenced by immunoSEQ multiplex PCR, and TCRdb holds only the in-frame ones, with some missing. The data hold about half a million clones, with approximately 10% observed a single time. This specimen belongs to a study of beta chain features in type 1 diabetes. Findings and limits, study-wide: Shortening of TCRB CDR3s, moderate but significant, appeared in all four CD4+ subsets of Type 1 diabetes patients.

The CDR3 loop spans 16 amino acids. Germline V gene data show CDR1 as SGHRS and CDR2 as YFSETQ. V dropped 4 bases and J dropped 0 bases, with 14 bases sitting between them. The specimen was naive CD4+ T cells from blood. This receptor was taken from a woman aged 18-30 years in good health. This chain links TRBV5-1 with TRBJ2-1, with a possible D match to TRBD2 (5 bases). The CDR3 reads CASSQFGVSSYNEQFF. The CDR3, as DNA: TGCGCCAGCAGCCAGTTCGGGGTTAGCTCCTACAATGAGCAGTTCTTC.